Listed here are 2 T cell receptor beta chains from one sample, sequenced in a study of OX40 agonist ivuxolimab in advanced cancers. Receptor libraries were prepared by the immunoSEQ multiplex PCR assay. TCRdb mirrors the immuneACCESS table, restricted to in-frame sequences. Some clones are absent from its copies; in checked studies, under half trace to an unresolved V gene, and the reason for the others is unknown. The sample records tens of thousands of clones, around 79% of which are singletons. The ten largest account for around 20% of the sample. The specimen was CD4+ or CD8+ T cells sorted from blood, collected in a trial of the OX40 agonist ivuxolimab. The receptor source for this set is an adult with an advanced solid tumor such as melanoma, head and neck, liver or kidney cancer.

V and J are TRBV14 and TRBJ2-7, with D perhaps matching TRBD2 (6 bases). Trimming took 1 base from V and 3 from J, leaving 10 bases between them. CDR1 and CDR2 from the germline V gene are SGHDN and FVKESK. There are 14 residues in the CDR3. This CDR3 is CASSQASGVYEQYF. For the CDR3, the DNA is TGTGCCAGCAGCCAAGCATCGGGAGTCTACGAGCAGTACTTC.

In nucleotides, the CDR3 is TGTGCCATCAGTGAAGGGGGGAGAGGTAATTCACCCCTCCACTTT. Protein sequence: CAISEGGRGNSPLHF. The chain couples TRBV10-3 to TRBJ1-6; D might be TRBD1 (6 bases). V lost 3 bases, J lost 6 bases, and 12 bases lay in between. CDR1 is ENHRY and CDR2 is SYGVKD in the germline V gene. CDR3 length: 15 amino acids.